This T cell receptor (beta chain) was obtained from a study of metastatic and nonmetastatic thyroid tumors. Findings and caveats of the study: It was reportedly found that TCR beta diversity was significantly higher in malignant thyroid tumors than in benign nodules, a difference seen in both blood and tumor samples.

This clone came up many times. What it recognizes is unknown. TCRdb reprocessed the PCR reads using MiXCR. The sample lists roughly 15,000 clones; 26% were seen once. This CDR3 has 18 amino acids. Germline CDR1 reads SGHVS; CDR2 reads FNYEAQ. The trim removed 1 base at V and 8 bases at J, leaving 17 bases unmatched. None of the patients had undergone any treatment ahead of thyroid surgery. The sequenced sample was tumor tissue. The clonotype originates from a female donor with papillary thyroid cancer or a benign thyroid nodule (not recorded which). Some clones in this sample may be carry-over from other donors' samples. The chain recombines TRBV7-6 with TRBJ1-2; 9 nucleotides align to TRBD1. The CDR3 spells CASSLVASGQGFPGGYTF. For the CDR3, the DNA is TGTGCCAGCAGCTTAGTAGCCTCGGGACAGGGCTTTCCGGGCGGCTACACCTTC.